This TCR beta chain was recorded in a study of T cells in Graves' hyperthyroidism and ophthalmopathy (dated 2019 in TCRdb). General notes on the study: Peripheral blood samples were taken at the time of initial diagnosis, prior to any treatment. In addition, the study compared T-cell repertoires in thyroid tissue and in blood from several Graves' hyperthyroidism patients. After blood sampling, hyperthyroidism patients were treated with methimazole at a starting dose of 30 mg daily, and ophthalmopathy patients were treated with high-dose intravenous methylprednisolone. Prospective prediction of ophthalmopathy was tested in an independent validation cohort of 18 to 20 hyperthyroidism patients and roughly 16 patients who later progressed to ophthalmopathy. The 100 or so discovery patients were randomly split 7:3 into training and test sets. To identify TCR V-J signatures that set the groups apart, the researchers used a discovery cohort of 90 to 100 patients, made up of 43 with Graves' ophthalmopathy and about 55 with stable Graves' hyperthyroidism. TCR Vbeta CDR3 sequencing of 120 to 150 peripheral blood samples (approximately 44 ophthalmopathy, under 80 hyperthyroidism and roughly 17 progressor patients) is reported in the paper. What the research found in general, with its limitations: Blood samples also contained most of the expanded thyroid clonotypes (frequency above 0.001), which suggests that blood repertoires may reflect thyroid immune responses. A 13 V-J signature model separated ophthalmopathy from stable hyperthyroidism, with just over 85% sensitivity and 81% to 82% specificity in cross-validation and 80%/75% in testing. In validation, the model predicted progression to ophthalmopathy a median of roughly six months before onset, with roughly 70% sensitivity and about 75% specificity. Sample size was not statistically predetermined, and blinding of investigators to group allocation was not performed.

Amplification of TCR beta CDR3 regions was carried out from RNA transcripts. The TCR CDR3 was subjected to a first round of RT-PCR using the HTBI primer set and the Qiagen OneStep RT-PCR kit. The libraries were constructed in a second round of multiplex PCR and then size-selected and purified. The libraries were sequenced on an Illumina HiSeq2000 using paired-end 100 bp reads. As for the authors' bioinformatics: SOAPnuke was used to process the raw data, throwing out any read that contained adapters or uncalled bases, had a mean Phred below 15, or lacked an exact constant-primer or identifier match. COPE v1.2.5 was used to merge high-quality paired reads, and clonotypes were defined as unique nucleotide sequences. MiTCR v1.1 was used to align clonotypes to the IMGT TRBV, TRBD and TRBJ reference segments. Only V-J combinations with frequency above 0.0001, covering 99% to 99.2% of repertoires, were analysed. A TCS score was defined as the ratio between F50 (clonal expansion) and ExV (chaos), using BLOSUM62-based TCRdist between CDR3 peptides within each V-J. Welch's t-statistics and random forest reduced roughly 540 V-J features to roughly 13, which were used in a naive Bayes classifier (R e1071). TCRdb applied fastp at Q25 and MiXCR to the public reads, then kept only in-frame beta chains. A single entry per CDR3 protein holds the most common genes and DNA from its merged rows. The V and J calls, along with clone size, are taken from TCRdb and not from the paper's own processing. The sample profile shows approximately 600,000 distinct CDR3 sequences; more than 20% of them were found once. The biggest ten clones account for 34% of the sample.

In the ophthalmopathy patients, disease was moderately to severely active, with a Clinical Activity Score of 3 or more, a NOSPECS grade of 4 or more, and a duration of less than 3 months. Any patient with an uncontrolled infection, another autoimmune disease, pregnancy or lactation was excluded. Diagnoses were based on clinical symptoms, serum thyroxine and TRAb, thyroid ultrasound and orbital computed tomography. PBMCs were isolated from about 10 ml of fresh peripheral blood by Ficoll-Paque density gradient centrifugation. Total RNA was extracted using Trizol reagent, and RNA quality was assessed on an Agilent 2100 Bioanalyzer. This clonotype was counted between two and nine times. Its antigen specificity is not known. One base away there is no much larger clone; base qualities are not given. From a lookup of the germline V gene (reference sequence), CDR1 and CDR2 are DFQATT and SNEGSKA. Clipping removes 6 bases from V and 4 bases from J, with 4 as the unmatched junction base count. The CDR3 sequence holds 12 residues, the cysteine and phenylalanine included. Just the 36-base CDR3 DNA is kept, in frame starting at base 1.

Sequenced: blood. The TCR was taken from a man aged 25-40 years with Graves' ophthalmopathy. This chain is built from TRBV20-1 and TRBJ1-2; 8 bases in between match TRBD1. The CDR3 protein is CSADREGYGYTF. The bases read TGCAGTGCGGACAGGGAGGGCTATGGCTACACCTTC.